A single sample gave rise to the 23 T cell receptor beta chains below, sequenced in a study of blood T cell repertoires in COVID-19. Only in-frame clones appear in the TCRdb table, and some are missing; sequencing was by immunoSEQ multiplex PCR. Of approximately 170,000 clones in the sample, approximately 85% were seen once. The sample comprised peripheral blood. The receptor source for this set is a woman older than 75 with COVID-19, enrolled during active disease.

The chain employs TRBV7-3 and TRBJ2-5; 9 bases fit TRBD1. This CDR3 is 15 amino acids long. V dropped 1 base and J dropped 5; count of bases not matched to a gene: 5. Germline loops: CDR1 SGHTA, CDR2 FQGTGA. The CDR3 bases are TGTGCCAGCAGCTTAAACCGGGACAGGGATGAGACCCAGTACTTC. Its translation is CASSLNRDRDETQYF. Filled out from reference TRBV7-3 and TRBJ2-5, the complete variable domain reads GAGVSQTPSNKVTEKGKYVELRCDPISGHTALYWYRQSLGQGPEFLIYFQGTGAADDSGLPNDRFFAVRPEGSVSTLKIQRTERGDSAVYLCASSLNRDRDETQYFGPGTRLLVL.

V and J are TRBV6-2 or TRBV6-3 and TRBJ1-1; possibly TRBD1 for D (5 bases). CDR3 length: 15 amino acids. The germline V gene has CDR1 MNHEY and CDR2 SVGEGT. V lost 0 bases, J lost 5 bases, and 13 bases lay in between. This CDR3 reads CASSYSGLDGTEAFF. The CDR3 region has the DNA TGTGCCAGCAGTTACTCGGGGCTCGATGGGACTGAAGCTTTCTTT.

V and J are TRBV5-4 and TRBJ2-3, with TRBD1 matching 7 bases. V lost 4 bases, J lost 0 bases, and 8 bases stayed unmatched. The CDR3 has 16 amino acids. Germline lookup yields CDR1 SGHNT and CDR2 YYREEE (reference sequence). CDR3 bases: TGTGCCAGCAGCCGCGGACCGGGACAGAGCACAGATACGCAGTATTTT. Its protein product is CASSRGPGQSTDTQYF.

This chain links TRBV10-3 with TRBJ1-2, with TRBD1 matching over 7 bases. This CDR3 region has 13 residues. V gave up 7 bases and J gave up 7 bases; unmatched junction bases: 9. Germline V gene sequence: CDR1 ENHRY, CDR2 SYGVKD. CDR3 nucleotide sequence: TGTGCCATCAAAGCGCCAGGGGGTGGTGGCTACACCTTC. Translated, it gives CAIKAPGGGGYTF.

This CDR3 is CASSVRSSGSLSYNEQFF. The CDR3 coding sequence is TGCGCCAGCAGCGTCCGGAGTAGCGGGAGCCTTTCCTACAATGAGCAGTTCTTC. The rearrangement uses TRBV5-1 and TRBJ2-1; 9 nucleotides align to TRBD2. Germline lookup yields CDR1 SGHRS and CDR2 YFSETQ. V shed 4 bases and J 1 base; nucleotides not matched to a gene: 12. This CDR3 is built from 18 residues.

The chain uses TRBV7-2 and TRBJ2-7; 8 bases align to TRBD2. The CDR3 contains 15 residues. V was pared by 1 base and J by 2 bases, with 4 bases of the junction left unmatched. In germline, CDR1 is SGHTA, CDR2 FQGNSA. CDR3 protein: CASSLEMGLAYEQYF. The CDR3 bases are TGTGCCAGCAGCTTAGAGATGGGACTAGCCTACGAGCAGTACTTC.

The chain is built from TRBV5-1 and TRBJ2-7; TRBD1 might be the D (6 bases). V dropped 4 bases and J dropped 2 bases, with 19 bases sitting between them. The germline V gene encodes CDR1 SGHRS and CDR2 YFSETQ. The CDR3 spans 16 residues. CDR3 coding DNA: TGCGCCAGCAGCCGATTTATAGCACAGGGAACCTACGAGCAGTACTTC. Translated: CASSRFIAQGTYEQYF. The full variable domain, completed using reference TRBV5-1 and TRBJ2-7, is KAGVTQTPRYLIKTRGQQVTLSCSPISGHRSVSWYQQTPGQGLQFLFEYFSETQRNKGNFPGRFSGRQFSNSRSEMNVSTLELGDSALYLCASSRFIAQGTYEQYFGPGTRLTVT.

This rearrangement joins TRBV3-1 (or the pseudogene TRBV3-2) to TRBJ1-2, with TRBD1 identical over 7 bases. CDR3 length equals 14 residues. The junction had 5 bases not matched to a gene; V was cut back by 3 bases and J by 4 bases. CDR1 LGHDT and CDR2 YNNKEL come from the germline V gene (reference sequence). CDR3 sequence: CASSHPGTAYGYTF. CDR3 DNA: TGTGCCAGCAGCCACCCCGGGACAGCCTATGGCTACACCTTC.

The V and J genes are TRBV27 and TRBJ1-6; 8 bases are shared with TRBD1. V was clipped by 5 bases and J by 7 bases; unmatched bases: 10. The CDR3 runs 16 residues. The germline gives CDR1 MNHEY, CDR2 SMNVEV (reference sequence). The CDR3 here is CASSLPSGQGNSPLHF. The CDR3 DNA reads as TGTGCCAGCAGTCTACCCTCCGGACAGGGAAATTCACCCCTCCACTTT.

The chain recombines TRBV28 with TRBJ2-1, with TRBD1 identical over 8 bases. The CDR3 is 17 amino acids. The trim removed 3 bases at V and 8 bases at J, leaving 15 bases unmatched. Germline V gene sequence: CDR1 MDHEN, CDR2 SYDVKM. CDR3 in DNA: TGTGCCAGCAGTTTTGGGGTTGGCAGGGGGCTTGGCTATGAGCAGTTCTTC. It encodes CASSFGVGRGLGYEQFF.

In its sample, this clone was seen a few times. The rearrangement uses TRBV15 and TRBJ2-4; D is ambiguous. The V end lost 6 bases, the J end lost 0 bases, and 6 bases lay between the germline ends. Per germline, CDR1 LNHNV and CDR2 YYDKDF (reference sequence). The CDR3 is made up of 13 amino acids. Here the CDR3 DNA reads TGTGCCACCAGTATAGTAGCCAAAAACATTCAGTACTTC. Amino acid sequence: CATSIVAKNIQYF.

The chain carries TRBV11-1 and TRBJ1-5; D gene unclear. Germline CDR1 SGHAT, CDR2 FQDESV (reference sequence). The CDR3 totals 13 residues. V lost 2 bases, J lost 5 bases, and 7 bases lay in between. The CDR3 sequence: CASSLQEYQPQHF. Here the CDR3 DNA reads TGTGCCAGCAGCTTACAGGAATATCAGCCCCAGCATTTT.

The chain recombines TRBV18 with TRBJ1-4; D is ambiguous. This CDR3 is 14 amino acids long. The ends were cut back, 3 bases at V and 7 bases at J, with 12 bases in the middle. CDR1 KGHSH and CDR2 LQKENI come from the germline V gene. The CDR3 protein is CASSPTGSGEKLFF. In DNA, the CDR3 is TGTGCCAGCTCACCGACGGGGTCGGGTGAAAAACTGTTTTTT.

V gene TRBV28 combines with J gene TRBJ1-1, with 7 bases fitting TRBD1. Germline assignment: CDR1 MDHEN and CDR2 SYDVKM. This CDR3 has 15 amino acids. V was pared by 2 bases and J by 2 bases, with 5 bases of the junction left unmatched. The CDR3 protein is CASSLPGQFNTEAFF. Written as DNA, the CDR3 is TGTGCCAGCAGTTTACCGGGACAGTTTAACACTGAAGCTTTCTTT.

The gene calls are TRBV6-5 and TRBJ1-4; D ambiguous. Per the germline V gene, CDR1 is MNHEY and CDR2 is SVGAGI. The germline V and J ends were trimmed by 8 bases and 4 bases, with 17 bases remaining between them. The CDR3 covers 15 residues. The CDR3 loop is CASQRKTLVNEKLFF. CDR3 coding DNA: TGTGCCAGCCAGAGAAAGACATTGGTTAATGAAAAACTGTTTTTT.

The chain has TRBV23-1 and TRBJ2-3; D is possibly TRBD2 (6 bases). TRBV23-1 counts as an open reading frame of uncertain function. V was shortened by 8 bases and J by 4 bases, with 22 bases between the two germline ends. The CDR3 has 16 residues. As DNA, the CDR3 is TGCGCCAGCCCTAAGGGAGGCAGACCTGAGGCAGATACGCAGTATTTT. Translation: CASPKGGRPEADTQYF.

The V and J genes are TRBV11-3 and TRBJ2-3; 9 nucleotides line up with TRBD1. Germline loops: CDR1 SGHNT, CDR2 YENEEA. V was pared by 5 bases and J by 7 bases, with 4 bases of the junction left unmatched. The CDR3 is made up of 13 amino acids. This CDR3 is CASSAGTGHTQYF. The DNA for the CDR3 is TGTGCCAGCAGCGCCGGGACAGGGCATACGCAGTATTTT. The full variable domain, rest sourced from reference TRBV11-3 and TRBJ2-3, is EAGVVQSPRYKIIEKKQPVAFWCNPISGHNTLYWYLQNLGQGPELLIRYENEEAVDDSQLPKDRFSAERLKGVDSTLKIQPAELGDSAVYLCASSAGTGHTQYFGPGTRLTVL.

The chain joins TRBV10-3 to TRBJ2-5; D might be TRBD1 (7 bases). From germline, CDR1 is ENHRY and CDR2 SYGVKD. CDR3 length: 14 amino acids. V was clipped by 5 bases and J by 5 bases, with 15 bases between them. CDR3 amino acids: CAISPRTGGETQYF. The CDR3 DNA follows: TGTGCCATCAGTCCTCGGACAGGAGGGGAGACCCAGTACTTC.

The chain combines TRBV11-2 with TRBJ2-2, with TRBD2 matching 11 bases. This CDR3 is 17 amino acids long. The junction had 10 bases not matched to a gene; V was cut back by 6 bases and J by 4 bases. Germline V CDR1 and CDR2: SGHAT, FQNNGV. The CDR3 DNA reads TGTGCCAGCAGTCGTAGCGGGGGGGCCGTAGTCACCGGGGAGCTGTTTTTT. It yields the protein CASSRSGGAVVTGELFF.

The CDR3 nucleotides read TGTGCCAGCAGTGGGGGGGGCTACACCTTC. Translated, it gives CASSGGGYTF. This chain connects TRBV28 to TRBJ1-2; tentatively, D is TRBD1 (5 bases). V was pared by 5 bases and J by 8 bases, with 6 bases between. Germline V gene lookup returns CDR1 MDHEN and CDR2 SYDVKM. This CDR3 comprises 10 residues.

This clone was detected once. Other DNA sequences in the same sample also yield this CDR3. The V and J genes are TRBV9 and TRBJ1-4; TRBD1 agrees at 8 bases. This CDR3 has 14 residues. Trimming took 0 bases from V and 8 from J; bases not matched to a gene: 3. CDR1 and CDR2 (germline): SGDLS, YYNGEE. CDR3: CASSVGTGKEKLFF. The CDR3 nucleotides are TGTGCCAGCAGCGTAGGGACAGGGAAGGAAAAACTGTTTTTT.

V is TRBV9 and J is TRBJ1-3, with unresolved D. The CDR3 totals 15 residues. Trimming cost V 0 bases and J 0 bases, with 7 bases left between them. Germline assignment: CDR1 SGDLS and CDR2 YYNGEE. The CDR3 reads CASSVGGVSGNTIYF. CDR3 bases: TGTGCCAGCAGCGTAGGTGGAGTCTCTGGAAACACCATATATTTT. Drawing the rest from reference TRBV9 and TRBJ1-3, the complete variable domain is DSGVTQTPKHLITATGQRVTLRCSPRSGDLSVYWYQQSLDQGLQFLIQYYNGEERAKGNILERFSAQQFPDLHSELNLSSLELGDSALYFCASSVGGVSGNTIYFGEGSWLTVV.

The CDR3 sequence: CASSQGASYNEQFF. CDR3 in DNA: TGCGCCAGCAGCCAAGGGGCCTCCTACAATGAGCAGTTCTTC. This chain joins TRBV4-1 and TRBJ2-1; D is unresolved. The V gene's germline CDR1 is MGHRA and CDR2 YSYEKL. This CDR3 comprises 14 residues. Between the trimmed V and J ends, which lost 1 base and 0 bases, there was a span of 4 bases.